The 5 T cell receptor beta chains in this list originate from one sample, sequenced in a study of a mutant IDH1 vaccine in newly diagnosed glioma. As to time point: week 35, safety follow-up. Vaccine doses each comprised 300 ug of mutant IDH1 20-mer peptide, with topical imiquimod. No antigens are known for them. Method: immunoSEQ multiplex PCR; TCRdb's copy keeps in-frame clones and lacks some. The data contain around 60,000 clones, approximately 81% of them singletons. The sequenced sample was PBMCs, obtained from a glioma patient whose treatment included an IDH1 peptide vaccine. These receptors were obtained from a man under 40 with glioma.

This chain uses TRBV10-3 with TRBJ2-5; 9 bases agree with TRBD1. The CDR3 is 13 amino acids. J lost 5 bases, V lost 5 bases, and 3 bases had no gene match. Per germline, CDR1 ENHRY and CDR2 SYGVKD. CDR3 region: CAISRQGGETQYF. CDR3 in DNA: TGTGCCATCAGTAGACAGGGGGGGGAGACCCAGTACTTC.

V and J are TRBV5-6 and TRBJ2-3; 10 bases match TRBD2. Germline CDR1 is SGHDT and CDR2 is YYEEEE. This CDR3 comprises 14 residues. V dropped 5 bases and J dropped 7; count of bases not matched to a gene: 7. This CDR3 is CASRKRGGVNTQYF. In DNA, the CDR3 is TGTGCCAGCAGGAAGCGGGGGGGTGTGAATACGCAGTATTTT.

This chain links TRBV19 with TRBJ2-2; 9 bases fit TRBD1. Germline assignment: CDR1 LNHDA and CDR2 SQIVND (reference sequence). This CDR3 has 16 residues. V was pared by 4 bases and J by 4 bases, with 7 bases of the junction left unmatched. The chain's CDR3 is CASSRFGTGSTGELFF. DNA of the CDR3: TGTGCCAGTAGTAGATTTGGGACAGGGTCCACCGGGGAGCTGTTTTTT.

The J gene is TRBJ1-1, the V gene TRBV7-2; 9 bases agree with TRBD1. The CDR3 covers 18 residues. Germline lookup yields CDR1 SGHTA and CDR2 FQGNSA. The junction had 12 bases not matched to a gene; V was cut back by 2 bases and J by 2 bases. DNA of the CDR3: TGTGCCAGCAGCTTACTGGGGACAGGGATTCCTCTTAACACTGAAGCTTTCTTT. Its translation is CASSLLGTGIPLNTEAFF. Complete variable domain (other parts from reference TRBV7-2 and TRBJ1-1): GAGVSQSPSNKVTEKGKDVELRCDPISGHTALYWYRQSLGQGLEFLIYFQGNSAPDKSGLPSDRFSAERTGGSVSTLTIQRTQQEDSAVYLCASSLLGTGIPLNTEAFFGQGTRLTVV.

This chain uses TRBV4-1 with TRBJ2-2, with 7 bases aligning to TRBD2. Germline V CDR1 and CDR2: MGHRA, YSYEKL. With 2 bases clipped from V and 4 bases from J, the junction kept 4 bases outside the gene matches. The CDR3 contains 15 residues. CDR3 protein: CASSQPWGGTGELFF. The DNA of the CDR3 is TGCGCCAGCAGCCAACCCTGGGGGGGCACCGGGGAGCTGTTTTTT.